These 28 T cell receptor beta chains were sequenced from one sample in a study of T cell responses to AZD1222 COVID-19 vaccine. Clones were read by immunoSEQ multiplex PCR, and TCRdb kept only the in-frame ones, dropping some. The table shows under 130,000 clones, with roughly 88% occurring only once. This material consisted of peripheral blood, taken on day 0 of AZD1222 vaccination. The receptors come from an adult in good health.

This rearrangement joins TRBV5-6 to TRBJ1-2, with D possibly being TRBD1 (5 bases). The CDR3 has 13 amino acids. CDR1 and CDR2 (germline): SGHDT, YYEEEE. Trimming removed 6 bases from V and 7 bases from J, with 16 bases in between. CDR3 coding DNA: TGTGCCAGCACCCCTCGGATGGGGGGTGGCTACACCTTC. Translated, it gives CASTPRMGGGYTF.

The chain uses TRBV27 and TRBJ1-5, with D possibly being TRBD1 (5 bases). Per germline, CDR1 MNHEY and CDR2 SMNVEV (reference sequence). Trimming took 6 bases from V and 7 from J, leaving 19 bases between them. The CDR3 loop spans 15 amino acids. The CDR3 here is CASSPGGGWRQPQHF. Here the CDR3 DNA reads TGTGCCAGCAGCCCAGGTGGGGGATGGCGGCAGCCCCAGCATTTT.

This clone is a singleton in its sample. The rearrangement uses TRBV10-3 and TRBJ2-3; D might be TRBD2 (6 bases). The CDR3 has 14 residues. Trimming removed 8 bases from V and 6 bases from J, with 18 bases in between. Germline V CDR1 and CDR2: ENHRY, SYGVKD. The CDR3 DNA sequence: TGTGCCATCGCCGGGGCTAGCGAGGCCGATACGCAGTATTTT. Translating gives CAIAGASEADTQYF.

V is TRBV27 and J is TRBJ1-4; D remains ambiguous. The germline V and J ends were trimmed by 4 bases and 3 bases, with 9 bases remaining between them. CDR1 is MNHEY and CDR2 is SMNVEV in the germline V gene (reference sequence). The CDR3 extends over 14 amino acids. CDR3 region: CASSWVGANEKLFF. The CDR3 region has the DNA TGTGCCAGCAGTTGGGTTGGGGCTAATGAAAAACTGTTTTTT.

The chain couples TRBV5-4 to TRBJ2-6; D is ambiguous. Trimming pared 2 bases from V and 0 bases from J, leaving 12 bases between. CDR3 length equals 17 residues. CDR1 is SGHNT, CDR2 YYREEE, per germline (reference sequence). As DNA, the CDR3 is TGTGCCAGCAGCTTTATAAACAGCGACTCTGGGGCCAACGTCCTGACTTTC. Amino acids: CASSFINSDSGANVLTF.

This clone came up a few times. The chain links TRBV10-3 to TRBJ1-5; D is unclear. The CDR3 totals 13 residues. The germline V gene encodes CDR1 ENHRY and CDR2 SYGVKD. Deletions cut 10 bases from V and 7 bases from J, with 17 bases between. The CDR3, as DNA: TGTGCCACCGGAGCCCCAGATGGACAGCCCCAGCATTTT. This codes for CATGAPDGQPQHF.

The chain joins TRBV12-3 or TRBV12-4 to TRBJ2-7, with D possibly matching TRBD1 (5 bases). The V gene lost 3 bases and the J gene lost 12 bases, with 15 bases spanning the gap. The CDR3 runs 12 residues. CDR3 region: CASSFPSGLPYF. The CDR3 DNA reads as TGTGCCAGCAGTTTTCCCTCAGGGCTTCCGTACTTC.

The chain is built from TRBV7-9 and TRBJ1-2; D is unclear. Germline V CDR1 and CDR2: SEHNR, FQNEAQ (reference sequence). V shed 5 bases and J shed 3 bases, with 16 bases lying between them. There are 15 residues in the CDR3. The chain's CDR3 is CASSATMGGDYGYTF. CDR3 in DNA: TGTGCCAGCAGCGCCACGATGGGTGGAGACTATGGCTACACCTTC. The full variable domain, its missing parts supplied by reference TRBV7-9 and TRBJ1-2, is DTGVSQNPRHKITKRGQNVTFRCDPISEHNRLYWYRQTLGQGPEFLTYFQNEAQLEKSRLLSDRFSAERPKGSFSTLEIQRTEQGDSAMYLCASSATMGGDYGYTFGSGTRLTVV.

V gene TRBV18 combines with J gene TRBJ2-7, with 10 bases that match TRBD2. The CDR3 consists of 15 residues. The germline V gene encodes CDR1 KGHSH and CDR2 LQKENI. V dropped 6 bases and J dropped 1; count of bases not matched to a gene: 6. DNA of the CDR3: TGTGCCAGCTCGCCTGGACTAGCGGAGTCCTACGAGCAGTACTTC. Protein product: CASSPGLAESYEQYF.

The chain joins TRBV13 to TRBJ2-1; 7 positions agree with TRBD2. The V segment lost 2 bases and the J segment 0 bases; nucleotides outside the gene matches: 1. This CDR3 has 15 residues. CDR1 PRHDT and CDR2 FYEKMQ come from the germline V gene (reference sequence). In DNA, the CDR3 is TGTGCCAGCAGCTTAAGGACTAGCTCCTACAATGAGCAGTTCTTC. Translated: CASSLRTSSYNEQFF.

This chain joins TRBV5-4 and TRBJ1-2; no clear D gene. The CDR3 runs to 15 residues. The germline V gene has CDR1 SGHNT and CDR2 YYREEE (reference sequence). Trimming removed 5 bases at V and 1 base at J, with 15 bases between. The CDR3 loop reads CASSGRTPVNYGYTF. The CDR3, as DNA: TGTGCCAGCAGTGGACGGACTCCCGTTAACTATGGCTACACCTTC.

The chain combines TRBV19 with TRBJ2-2; D is ambiguous. CDR3 length: 12 residues. Trimming took off 3 bases at V and 3 bases at J, with 2 bases between the two ends. Germline V gives CDR1 LNHDA, CDR2 SQIVND (reference sequence). Here the CDR3 DNA reads TGTGCCAGTAGTATGGACACCGGGGAGCTGTTTTTT. Amino acids: CASSMDTGELFF.

The V and J genes are TRBV6-2 or TRBV6-3 and TRBJ1-2, with 8 bases identical to TRBD1. The CDR3 totals 15 residues. Germline V gene data show CDR1 as MNHEY and CDR2 as SVGEGT. Trimming removed 1 base from V and 6 bases from J; junction bases left unmatched: 7. The CDR3 is CASSYLKAGGNGYTF. The CDR3 DNA follows: TGTGCCAGCAGTTACTTGAAGGCAGGGGGCAATGGCTACACCTTC.

V is TRBV29-1 and J is TRBJ2-1, with D unclear. Trimming removed 7 bases at V and 7 bases at J, with 20 bases between. The CDR3 totals 14 residues. Germline V gene sequence: CDR1 SQVTM, CDR2 ANQGSEA. CDR3 protein: CSGPYWMVLNEQFF. The CDR3 DNA reads TGCAGCGGACCTTACTGGATGGTTCTAAATGAGCAGTTCTTC.

This chain uses TRBV14 with TRBJ2-1, with 10 bases identical to TRBD2. Germline V gives CDR1 SGHDN, CDR2 FVKESK. Losses at the gene ends were 4 bases for V and 6 bases for J; bases not matched to a gene: 6. The CDR3 runs 15 residues. This CDR3 reads CASSRRVAGGNEQFF. In nucleotides, the CDR3 is TGTGCCAGCAGCCGGCGGGTAGCGGGAGGCAATGAGCAGTTCTTC.

This rearrangement joins TRBV15 to TRBJ1-2, with unresolved D. V was pared by 4 bases and J by 6 bases, with 18 bases between. The CDR3 is 15 amino acids. CDR1 is LNHNV, CDR2 YYDKDF, per germline (reference sequence). The CDR3 loop is CATSNTPSRTNGYTF. CDR3 in DNA: TGTGCCACCAGCAACACACCGTCGAGGACTAATGGCTACACCTTC.

V gene TRBV19 combines with J gene TRBJ2-3, with a weak D call TRBD1 (6 bases). The ends were cut back, 5 bases at V and 2 bases at J, with 14 bases in the middle. The CDR3 sequence is 15 residues long. Germline V gives CDR1 LNHDA, CDR2 SQIVND (reference sequence). The CDR3 region is CASSARDTNTDTQYF. In DNA, the CDR3 is TGTGCCAGTAGTGCCCGGGACACTAACACAGATACGCAGTATTTT.

Concerning this clone: This same CDR3 is encoded by further DNA sequences in the sample. The chain carries TRBV11-2 and TRBJ1-1, with D possibly TRBD1 on 6 matching bases. Trimming removed 1 base from V and 1 base from J, with 7 bases in between. Germline V gives CDR1 SGHAT, CDR2 FQNNGV. The CDR3 sequence is 14 residues long. CDR3 sequence: CASSLVGGNTEAFF. The CDR3 region has the DNA TGTGCCAGCAGCTTAGTAGGGGGGAACACTGAAGCTTTCTTT. Looking up the rest from reference TRBV11-2 and TRBJ1-1 gives the full variable domain: EAGVAQSPRYKIIEKRQSVAFWCNPISGHATLYWYQQILGQGPKLLIQFQNNGVVDDSQLPKDRFSAERLKGVDSTLKIQPAKLEDSAVYLCASSLVGGNTEAFFGQGTRLTVV.

V usage is TRBV11-3 and J usage is TRBJ1-2; TRBD1 might be the D (6 bases). The ends were cut back, 1 base at V and 9 bases at J, with 12 bases in the middle. The length of the CDR3 is 13 residues. Germline assignment: CDR1 SGHNT and CDR2 YENEEA. The DNA of the CDR3 is TGTGCCAGCAGCTTAGCAGGGGCTGATAGCTACACCTTC. Translation: CASSLAGADSYTF.

V is TRBV6-5 and J is TRBJ1-1, with a weak D call TRBD1 (5 bases). V lost 6 bases to trimming and J lost 3 bases, with 14 bases between them. The CDR3 has 14 amino acids. The germline gives CDR1 MNHEY, CDR2 SVGAGI. CDR3 residues: CASSAGGWDTEAFF. Here the CDR3 DNA reads TGTGCCAGCAGCGCCGGGGGGTGGGACACTGAAGCTTTCTTT.

J is TRBJ2-7 and V is TRBV9; 10 bases line up with TRBD2. CDR3 size: 15 residues. CDR1 SGDLS and CDR2 YYNGEE come from the germline V gene. Trimming cost V 4 bases and J 6 bases; bases outside gene matches: 10. CDR3 bases: TGTGCCAGCAGCTCCACCGGGACTAGCGAGGGCGAGCAGTACTTC. Its translation: CASSSTGTSEGEQYF.

The chain carries TRBV18 and TRBJ2-3; perhaps TRBD1 as D (5 bases). V shed 3 bases and J shed 1 base, with 14 bases lying between them. Germline CDR1 is KGHSH and CDR2 is LQKENI. The length of the CDR3 is 16 residues. In DNA, the CDR3 is TGTGCCAGCTCACCCGCCCCAGGGCGCCGCACAGATACGCAGTATTTT. It encodes CASSPAPGRRTDTQYF.

V gene TRBV7-2 combines with J gene TRBJ1-5; 7 nucleotides agree with TRBD1. The germline gives CDR1 SGHTA, CDR2 FQGNSA. The junction had 5 bases not matched to a gene; V was cut back by 3 bases and J by 6 bases. The CDR3 is made up of 14 amino acids. CDR3 amino acids: CASSFDRVSQPQHF. CDR3 in DNA: TGTGCCAGCAGCTTCGACAGGGTGAGTCAGCCCCAGCATTTT.

The chain is built from TRBV12-1 and TRBJ1-3. TRBV12-1 is classified as a pseudogene. The CDR3 length is 15 residues. The CDR3 spells CASSLGVTSGNTIYF. In nucleotides, the CDR3 is TGTGCCAGCAGCTTGGGAGTGACCTCTGGAAACACCATATATTTT.

The rearrangement uses TRBV29-1 and TRBJ2-3; the D gene could be TRBD1 or TRBD2 (5 bases each). This CDR3 region has 14 residues. Germline V gene data show CDR1 as SQVTM and CDR2 as ANQGSEA. Trimming stripped 8 bases from V and 5 bases from J, with 20 bases between. The CDR3 sequence is CSLGGAGTKDTQYF. As DNA, the CDR3 is TGCAGCCTCGGAGGAGCCGGGACGAAAGATACGCAGTATTTT.

The chain is built from TRBV2 and TRBJ1-5; tentative D call: TRBD1 (5 bases). This CDR3 spans 14 amino acids. The germline V gene encodes CDR1 SNHLY and CDR2 FYNNEI. Trimming removed 4 bases at V and 11 bases at J, with 18 bases between. CDR3 nucleotide sequence: TGTGCCAGCAGTGTTGGGGGGGACCTGACGACCCAGCATTTT. Its translation is CASSVGGDLTTQHF. The whole variable domain, filled in from reference TRBV2 and TRBJ1-5, reads EPEVTQTPSHQVTQMGQEVILRCVPISNHLYFYWYRQILGQKVEFLVSFYNNEISEKSEIFDDQFSVERPDGSNFTLKIRSTKLEDSAMYFCASSVGGDLTTQHFGDGTRLSIL.

The gene calls are TRBV15 and TRBJ2-4; 9 nucleotides agree with TRBD1. Germline V gene lookup returns CDR1 LNHNV and CDR2 YYDKDF (reference sequence). The CDR3 sequence is 12 residues long. Germline trimming cut 0 bases from V and 15 bases from J; bases unmatched to any gene: 3. The CDR3: CATSRDGTGTYF. CDR3 nucleotides: TGTGCCACCAGCAGAGATGGGACAGGGACGTACTTC.

The chain links TRBV5-1 to TRBJ1-2; 8 bases are a match to TRBD1. V lost 2 bases to trimming and J lost 4 bases; unmatched junction nucleotides: 7. CDR3 size: 15 residues. Germline CDR1 and CDR2: SGHRS and YFSETQ. For the CDR3, the DNA is TGCGCCAGCAGCTTAATGGACAGGGAGACCTATGGCTACACCTTC. It specifies CASSLMDRETYGYTF. The variable domain in full, completed from reference TRBV5-1 and TRBJ1-2, reads KAGVTQTPRYLIKTRGQQVTLSCSPISGHRSVSWYQQTPGQGLQFLFEYFSETQRNKGNFPGRFSGRQFSNSRSEMNVSTLELGDSALYLCASSLMDRETYGYTFGSGTRLTVV.